A selection of T cell receptor beta chains follows, all from one sample in a study of cytomegalovirus exposure and HLA in healthy donors. Clones were read by immunoSEQ multiplex PCR, and TCRdb kept only the in-frame ones, dropping some. Here the sample spans around 67,000 clones, less than 70% being singletons. The sample taken for sequencing was PBMCs. These receptors originate from a woman in her 50s in good health and CMV-seronegative. CDR3s include the opening cysteine and the closing phenylalanine or tryptophan. D genes are given only for firm matches. Only some rows state a clone size, as once, few, many or a class for expanded clones.

d_gene,abundance,j_gene,v_gene,CDR3aa,CDR3nt
TRBD2,.,TRBJ2-1,TRBV10-3,CATTPGLDYNEQFF,TGTGCCACCACCCCCGGACTAGACTACAATGAGCAGTTCTTC
.,.,TRBJ1-2,TRBV9,CASSGLSSNYGYTF,TGTGCCAGCAGCGGATTAAGCTCTAACTATGGCTACACCTTC
.,.,TRBJ2-3,TRBV28,CASSLSYGGTDTQYF,TGTGCCAGCAGTTTATCCTATGGAGGGACAGATACGCAGTATTTT
.,.,TRBJ1-2,TRBV5-1,CASSPNVGANYGYTF,TGCGCCAGCAGCCCAAATGTGGGGGCGAACTATGGCTACACCTTC
.,.,TRBJ1-1,TRBV6-6,CASNLNTEAFF,TGTGCCAGCAACTTGAACACTGAAGCTTTCTTT
.,medium-sized,TRBJ2-7,TRBV28,CASSFQNYEQYF,TGTGCCAGCAGTTTTCAGAACTACGAGCAGTACTTC
TRBD2,.,TRBJ2-1,TRBV13,CASSLFGGASYNEQFF,TGTGCCAGCAGCTTATTCGGGGGGGCTTCCTACAATGAGCAGTTCTTC
TRBD2,.,TRBJ2-5,TRBV28,CASSGRAPETQYF,TGTGCCAGCAGCGGGAGGGCCCCAGAGACCCAGTACTTC
TRBD1,.,TRBJ1-2,TRBV12-5,CASGFLQGAYGYTF,TGTGCTAGTGGTTTCCTACAGGGGGCCTATGGCTACACCTTC
.,.,TRBJ2-4,TRBV15,CATSPRGLAKNIQYF,TGTGCCACCAGCCCGCGTGGTCTAGCCAAAAACATTCAGTACTTC
.,.,TRBJ1-4,TRBV2,CASSANGMGEKLFF,TGTGCCAGCAGTGCCAACGGGATGGGGGAAAAACTGTTTTTT
TRBD2,.,TRBJ2-7,TRBV5-1,CASSLVGAGDEQYF,TGCGCCAGCAGCTTGGTCGGCGCGGGGGACGAGCAGTACTTC
TRBD2,.,TRBJ2-1,TRBV4-3,CASSQELLAGERSYNEQFF,TGCGCCAGCAGCCAAGAACTGCTAGCGGGAGAGAGGTCCTACAATGAGCAGTTCTTC
.,few,TRBJ2-7,TRBV6-1,CASSYLGEQYF,TGTGCCAGCAGTTACCTCGGCGAGCAGTACTTC
TRBD2,.,TRBJ2-1,TRBV5-4,CASSSTSGANEQFF,TGTGCCAGCAGCTCGACTAGCGGCGCGAATGAGCAGTTCTTC
TRBD1,once,TRBJ1-2,TRBV5-8,CASSTDRGNGYGYTF,TGTGCCAGCAGCACGGACAGGGGGAACGGCTATGGCTACACCTTC
.,.,TRBJ2-5,TRBV5-6,CASSVRTREETQYF,TGTGCCAGCAGCGTAAGGACTCGGGAGGAGACCCAGTACTTC
TRBD1,.,TRBJ1-5,TRBV27,CASSFQGVNQPQHF,TGTGCCAGCAGTTTCCAGGGGGTCAATCAGCCCCAGCATTTT
.,.,TRBJ2-5,TRBV7-2,CASSPRGPQETQYF,TGTGCCAGCAGCCCGCGGGGGCCTCAAGAGACCCAGTACTTC
TRBD1,many,TRBJ1-2,TRBV27,CASKRGQGRYGYTF,TGTGCCAGCAAAAGAGGACAGGGGCGTTATGGCTACACCTTC
.,.,TRBJ2-7,TRBV6-8,CASSYPRIHHEQYF,TGTGCCAGCAGTTATCCGCGCATCCATCACGAGCAGTACTTC
.,.,TRBJ1-4,TRBV5-1,CASSPSLSGTNEKLFF,TGCGCCAGCAGTCCGTCCCTTTCGGGGACTAATGAAAAACTGTTTTTT
TRBD2,.,TRBJ2-7,TRBV7-9,CASSLWTSGNYEQYF,TGTGCCAGCAGCCTCTGGACTAGCGGGAACTACGAGCAGTACTTC
.,few,TRBJ2-5,TRBV4-3,CASSQEDTRGETQYF,TGCGCCAGCAGCCAAGAAGACACCAGAGGGGAGACCCAGTACTTC
TRBD2,.,TRBJ2-2,TRBV2,CASQRGGSGELFF,TGTGCCTCCCAACGGGGGGGCTCCGGGGAGCTGTTTTTT
TRBD1,.,TRBJ1-1,TRBV27,CASSLSSGTAMNTEAFF,TGTGCCAGCAGTTTATCTTCCGGGACAGCGATGAACACTGAAGCTTTCTTT
TRBD2,.,TRBJ2-7,TRBV9,CASSVGSGSHEQYF,TGTGCCAGCAGCGTAGGGAGCGGGAGCCACGAGCAGTACTTC
.,.,TRBJ1-1,TRBV6-6,CASSYSLTSMNTEAFF,TGTGCCAGCAGTTACTCGTTAACTTCCATGAACACTGAAGCTTTCTTT
.,few,TRBJ2-7,TRBV19,CASSPKGQGTYEQYF,TGTGCCAGTAGCCCAAAGGGGCAGGGTACCTACGAGCAGTACTTC
TRBD1,few,TRBJ2-7,TRBV2,CASSEDRYAYEQYF,TGTGCCAGCAGTGAGGACAGGTACGCCTACGAGCAGTACTTC
TRBD1,.,TRBJ1-1,TRBV5-1,CASSTPRGNQITEAFF,TGCGCCAGCAGCACACCCAGGGGGAATCAGATCACTGAAGCTTTCTTT
.,few,TRBJ1-1,TRBV19,CASSIGGGSNTEAFF,TGTGCCAGTAGTATAGGGGGAGGATCGAACACTGAAGCTTTCTTT
.,.,TRBJ2-1,TRBV30,CAWRNQRGDRSYNEQFF,TGTGCCTGGCGAAACCAGCGGGGGGACAGGAGCTACAATGAGCAGTTCTTC
.,.,TRBJ2-5,TRBV10-3,CAISEGDSVQYF,TGTGCCATCAGTGAAGGGGATTCGGTACAGTACTTC